Each of the 2 T cell receptor beta chains below was sequenced from the same sample in a study of response to subunit inactivated influenza vaccine. One entry per CDR3 protein, called by TCRdb with MiXCR from the RT-PCR reads. The sample holds 400,000 to 550,000 distinct CDR3 sequences, 25% seen once. Material: CD4+ T cells sorted from PBMCs, obtained around 5 days after vaccination. These TCRs come from a man over 45 who received an inactivated influenza vaccine.

This clonotype was seen more than once but under ten times. CDR3 amino acids: CASSLGSRPYEQYF. CDR3 in DNA: TGCGCCAGCAGCCTCGGGTCCAGACCCTACGAGCAGTACTTC. This sequence joins TRBV5-1 and TRBJ2-7; D gene ambiguous. Trimming removed 4 bases from V and 2 bases from J, with 13 bases in between. In germline, CDR1 is SGHRS, CDR2 YFSETQ. The CDR3 sequence is 14 residues long. Full variable domain (remainder filled in from reference TRBV5-1 and TRBJ2-7): KAGVTQTPRYLIKTRGQQVTLSCSPISGHRSVSWYQQTPGQGLQFLFEYFSETQRNKGNFPGRFSGRQFSNSRSEMNVSTLELGDSALYLCASSLGSRPYEQYFGPGTRLTVT.

This clonotype was observed a handful of times. The genes are TRBV7-9 and TRBJ2-1; 7 nucleotides agree with TRBD1. From germline, CDR1 is SEHNR and CDR2 FQNEAQ (reference sequence). The trim removed 5 bases at V and 12 bases at J, leaving 4 bases unmatched. This CDR3 region has 11 residues. CDR3 nucleotides: TGTGCCAGCAGCCAGGGACAGATGCAGTTCTTC. The encoded protein is CASSQGQMQFF.